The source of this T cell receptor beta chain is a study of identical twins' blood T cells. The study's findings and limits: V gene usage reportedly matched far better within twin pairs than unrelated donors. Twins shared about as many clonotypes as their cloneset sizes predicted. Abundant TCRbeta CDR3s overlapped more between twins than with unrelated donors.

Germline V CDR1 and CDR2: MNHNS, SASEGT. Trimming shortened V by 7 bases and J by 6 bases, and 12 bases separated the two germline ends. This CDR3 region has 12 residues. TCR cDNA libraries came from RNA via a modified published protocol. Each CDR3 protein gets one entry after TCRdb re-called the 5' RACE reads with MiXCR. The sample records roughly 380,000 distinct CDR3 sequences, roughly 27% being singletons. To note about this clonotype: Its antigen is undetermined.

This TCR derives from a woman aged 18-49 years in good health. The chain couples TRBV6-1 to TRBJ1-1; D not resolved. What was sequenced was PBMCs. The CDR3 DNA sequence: TGTGCCAGCAAATGGGGAAACGCTGAAGCTTTCTTT. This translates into CASKWGNAEAFF.